This is a list of T cell receptor beta chains from one sample in a study of cytomegalovirus exposure and HLA in healthy donors. This table comes from immunoSEQ multiplex PCR, and its TCRdb copy is limited to in-frame clones, with some not included. The sample records 85,000 to 130,000 clones, around three quarters being singletons. The sequencing sample was made of PBMCs. Receptors were obtained from a boy younger than 18 in good health and CMV-seronegative. Both conserved end residues are part of each CDR3. The order of the fields is clone size, J gene, D gene, V gene, CDR3 DNA, CDR3 protein. A D gene is named only where the DNA matches it firmly. Size is stated for part of the rows, as once, few or many counts, or as a class when the clone is expanded.

>NA|TRBJ2-3|NA|TRBV9
TGTGCCAGCAGTCAGGGAGGAAAAGGCACAGATACGCAGTATTTT
CASSQGGKGTDTQYF
>once|TRBJ2-5|NA|TRBV7-3
TGTGCCAGCAGCCCAGGGTCCCAAGAGACCCAGTACTTC
CASSPGSQETQYF
>NA|TRBJ2-3|TRBD2|TRBV7-6
TGTGCCAGCAGCTTTGTGGGACTAGCGGGAGGGGCAGATACGCAGTATTTT
CASSFVGLAGGADTQYF
>NA|TRBJ2-3|NA|TRBV30
TGTGCCTGGAGTCCCATTAGCACAGATACGCAGTATTTT
CAWSPISTDTQYF
>NA|TRBJ2-2|NA|TRBV19
TGTGCCAGTAGCCGCAGGGGGACTAACACCGGGGAGCTGTTTTTT
CASSRRGTNTGELFF
>few|TRBJ2-2|TRBD2|TRBV25-1
TGTGCCAGCGGGAGACGGCGGGGGGAGAACACCGGGGAGCTGTTTTTT
CASGRRRGENTGELFF
>NA|TRBJ1-4|NA|TRBV7-2
TGTGCCAGCAGCCCTCACAGGCTCCCCAATGAAAAACTGTTTTTT
CASSPHRLPNEKLFF
>NA|TRBJ2-2|TRBD1|TRBV7-8
TGTGCCAGCAGCGTCCGGGACAGGGGTGACACCGGGGAGCTGTTTTTT
CASSVRDRGDTGELFF
>NA|TRBJ2-5|NA|TRBV28
TGTGCCAGCAGTTTAACTGCGGCGGAACAAGAGACCCAGTACTTC
CASSLTAAEQETQYF
>NA|TRBJ1-1|NA|TRBV5-1
TGCGCCAGCACGAATTCCCGCAGGAACTACACTGAAGCTTTCTTT
CASTNSRRNYTEAFF
>few|TRBJ1-5|TRBD1|TRBV5-5
TGTGCCAGCAGCTTGGTCGGGACAGGGGGCAATCAGCCCCAGCATTTT
CASSLVGTGGNQPQHF
>NA|TRBJ2-7|NA|TRBV7-2
TGTGCCAGCAGCCTAACCTACGAGCAGTACTTC
CASSLTYEQYF
>few|TRBJ1-6|TRBD1|TRBV28
TGTGCCAGCAGTCGCGGGACAGGGGGTAATTCACCCCTCCACTTT
CASSRGTGGNSPLHF
>NA|TRBJ1-2|NA|TRBV7-9
TGTGCCAGCAGCTCCTACACAGTGAACTATGGCTACACCTTC
CASSSYTVNYGYTF
>NA|TRBJ1-5|NA|TRBV27
TGTGCCAGCAGTTTATTCGGGTTTGAGCCCCAGCATTTT
CASSLFGFEPQHF
>NA|TRBJ2-7|NA|TRBV5-6
TGTGCCAGCAGCTTGGTGGGGGGTTACGCGCAGTACTTC
CASSLVGGYAQYF
>NA|TRBJ2-1|NA|TRBV9
TGTGCCAGCAGCGTAGGAGGGAGGTCCACCTACAATGAGCAGTTCTTC
CASSVGGRSTYNEQFF
>NA|TRBJ2-7|NA|TRBV2
TGTGCCAGCAGTCGGGATGGTACAGGGTCCTACGAGCAGTACTTC
CASSRDGTGSYEQYF
>once|TRBJ2-3|TRBD1|TRBV6-6
TGTGCCAGCAGTTTGGGACAGGGGTTCACAGATACGCAGTATTTT
CASSLGQGFTDTQYF
>NA|TRBJ2-3|TRBD2|TRBV5-1
TGCGCCAGCAGCCCGGGACTAGCGGGCACAGATACGCAGTATTTT
CASSPGLAGTDTQYF
>few|TRBJ2-2|NA|TRBV7-2
TGTGCCAGCAGCCCAAGAGCCGGGGCCGGGGAGCTGTTTTTT
CASSPRAGAGELFF
>NA|TRBJ2-1|NA|TRBV23-1
TGCGCCAGCATGGGCGGTGGGACAACCCTTTATGAGCAGTTCTTC
CASMGGGTTLYEQFF
>NA|TRBJ1-5|NA|TRBV19
TGTGCCTCCCTACCACAGATCTCATATAGCAATCAGCCCCAGCATTTT
CASLPQISYSNQPQHF
>NA|TRBJ1-3|TRBD1|TRBV5-5
TGTGCCAGCAGCTTGCCGGGACAGGGCTCTGGAAACACCATATATTTT
CASSLPGQGSGNTIYF
>few|TRBJ2-3|NA|TRBV30
TGTGCCTGGAGTGTAGGGACTTCAAGTTACACAGATACGCAGTATTTT
CAWSVGTSSYTDTQYF
>NA|TRBJ1-1|TRBD1|TRBV4-1
TGCGCCAGCAGCCGAACAGGGGGGGTCCGGGCTTTCTTT
CASSRTGGVRAFF
>NA|TRBJ1-4|TRBD1|TRBV2
TGTGCCAGCAGTAGACAGGGGAGTGAAAAACTGTTTTTT
CASSRQGSEKLFF
>NA|TRBJ2-7|NA|TRBV18
TGTGCCAGCTCACCGATGGACAAATTCTCCTACGAGCAGTACTTC
CASSPMDKFSYEQYF
>NA|TRBJ2-5|NA|TRBV7-2
TGTGCCAGCAGCCTGCCGGAGGGGTTAGGGGAGACCCAGTACTTC
CASSLPEGLGETQYF
>NA|TRBJ2-7|TRBD1|TRBV2
TGTGCCAGCGCGCCGGGACAGGGGGCGGGAGAGCAGTACTTC
CASAPGQGAGEQYF
>NA|TRBJ1-1|TRBD1|TRBV5-1
TGCGCCAGCCAACCTGACAGGGGCATGAACACTGAAGCTTTCTTT
CASQPDRGMNTEAFF
>NA|TRBJ1-1|NA|TRBV19
TGTGCCAGTAGTTCCCGCCCCAGCAGGGCTGAAGCTTTCTTT
CASSSRPSRAEAFF
>few|TRBJ2-2|NA|TRBV6-4
TGTGCCAGCAGTGACTCTAGCAACACCGGGGAGCTGTTTTTT
CASSDSSNTGELFF
>NA|TRBJ2-7|TRBD2|TRBV28
TGTGCCAGCAGGTGGACTAGCGGGAGCTCCTACGAGCAGTACTTC
CASRWTSGSSYEQYF
>NA|TRBJ1-1|NA|TRBV11-2
TGTGCCAGCAGCTCGGGACTGAGGGACACTGAAGCTTTCTTT
CASSSGLRDTEAFF
>once|TRBJ2-7|TRBD2|TRBV5-1
TGCGCCAGCAGCGGGGAGGGGAGTAGCGAGCAGTACTTC
CASSGEGSSEQYF
>few|TRBJ1-1|TRBD1|TRBV5-1
TGCGCCACCCGACAGGGGGCGGATGACACTGAAGCTTTCTTT
CATRQGADDTEAFF
>NA|TRBJ2-3|NA|TRBV4-1
TGCGCCAGCAGCCAACTACTAAATTTTCCCACAGATACGCAGTATTTT
CASSQLLNFPTDTQYF
>NA|TRBJ2-2|TRBD2|TRBV4-1
TGCGCCAGCAGCCAAGAACAGCGGGGGGCAAACACCGGGGAGCTGTTTTTT
CASSQEQRGANTGELFF